The entry that follows covers one T cell receptor (beta chain) sequence. Germline assignment: CDR1 LGHDT and CDR2 YNNKEL (reference sequence). The length of the CDR3 is 15 residues. V was pared by 5 bases and J by 5 bases, with 4 bases of the junction left unmatched. These data come from a study of blood T cell repertoires in COVID-19. Study as a whole: There were acute and convalescent COVID-19 samples, and they came from the United States, Italy and Spain.

Original analysis: Estimates of nucleated cell counts were drawn from the amplification of reference gene primers. Some clones are missing from TCRdb's copy, which holds only in-frame ones; the method was immunoSEQ multiplex PCR. V, J and clone size are taken as reported in that table, and D and trimming were inferred from the DNA itself. The sample holds roughly 180,000 clones, about 85% seen once. The chain combines TRBV3-1 (or the pseudogene TRBV3-2) with TRBJ1-6; 9 nucleotides agree with TRBD1. The sample taken for sequencing was peripheral blood. The source is a man aged 55 to 70 who had recovered from COVID-19. CDR3 protein: CASSTWDRDNSPLHF. For the CDR3, the DNA is TGTGCCAGCAGCACTTGGGACAGGGATAATTCACCCCTCCACTTT.